This T cell receptor beta chain was retrieved from a study of blood T cell repertoires in COVID-19. On the study more broadly: Donors in the United States, Italy and Spain gave samples during acute or convalescent COVID-19. The cDNA or gDNA used as material had been derived from T cells, B-cell-depleted T cells, or PBMCs.

This CDR3 contains 15 residues. Deletions cut 1 base from V and 6 bases from J, with 15 bases between. The V gene's germline CDR1 is LNHDA and CDR2 SQIVND (reference sequence). Authors' processing steps: Nucleated cell number was recorded as an estimate derived from reference gene primer amplification. Profiled with immunoSEQ multiplex PCR; TCRdb holds only in-frame clones, not every one. V, J and clone size reflect that table, while D and trimming were determined from the DNA. The sample consists of some 70,000 clones, around 82% of them appearing once. The chain recombines TRBV19 with TRBJ1-1, with no clear D. Input material: peripheral blood. This TCR came from a man in his 60s with acute or convalescent COVID-19. CDR3 nucleotides: TGTGCCAGTAGTATAGCGTCCCCCGGTGTAGCTGAAGCTTTCTTT. Translated: CASSIASPGVAEAFF.